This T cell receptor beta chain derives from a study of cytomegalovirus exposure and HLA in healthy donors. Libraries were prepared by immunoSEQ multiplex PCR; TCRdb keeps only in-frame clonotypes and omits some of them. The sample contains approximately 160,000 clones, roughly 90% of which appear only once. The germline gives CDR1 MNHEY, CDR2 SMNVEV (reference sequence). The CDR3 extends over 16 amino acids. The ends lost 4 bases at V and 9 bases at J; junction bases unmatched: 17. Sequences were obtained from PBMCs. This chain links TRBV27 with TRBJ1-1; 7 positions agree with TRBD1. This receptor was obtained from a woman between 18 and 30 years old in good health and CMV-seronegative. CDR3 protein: CASSSTTWTGPNQAFF. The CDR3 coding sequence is TGTGCCAGCAGTTCGACAACCTGGACAGGTCCAAACCAAGCTTTCTTT.